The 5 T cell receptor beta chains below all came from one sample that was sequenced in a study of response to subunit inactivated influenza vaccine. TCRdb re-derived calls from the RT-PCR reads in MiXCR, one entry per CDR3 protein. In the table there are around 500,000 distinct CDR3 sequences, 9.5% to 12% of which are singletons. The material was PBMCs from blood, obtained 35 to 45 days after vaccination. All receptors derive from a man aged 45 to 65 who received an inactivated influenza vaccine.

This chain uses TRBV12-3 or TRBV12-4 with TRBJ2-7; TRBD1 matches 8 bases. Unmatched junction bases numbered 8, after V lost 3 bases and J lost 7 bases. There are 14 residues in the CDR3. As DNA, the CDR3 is TGTGCCAGCAGTTTGGGACAGGCCACGGGAGAGCAGTACTTC. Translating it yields CASSLGQATGEQYF.

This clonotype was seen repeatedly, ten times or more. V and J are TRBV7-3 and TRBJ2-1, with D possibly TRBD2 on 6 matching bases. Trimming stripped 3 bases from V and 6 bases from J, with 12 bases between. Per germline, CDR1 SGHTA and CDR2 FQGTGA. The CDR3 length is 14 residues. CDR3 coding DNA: TGTGCCAGCAGCTTGACCGGGGGAACCAATGAGCAGTTCTTC. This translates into CASSLTGGTNEQFF.

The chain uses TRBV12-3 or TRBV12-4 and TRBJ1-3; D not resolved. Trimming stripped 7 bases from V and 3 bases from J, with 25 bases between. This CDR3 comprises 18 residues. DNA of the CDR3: TGTGCCAGCACCATCCTGTGGCATCGAGAGAAGGATGGAAACACCATATATTTT. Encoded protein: CASTILWHREKDGNTIYF.

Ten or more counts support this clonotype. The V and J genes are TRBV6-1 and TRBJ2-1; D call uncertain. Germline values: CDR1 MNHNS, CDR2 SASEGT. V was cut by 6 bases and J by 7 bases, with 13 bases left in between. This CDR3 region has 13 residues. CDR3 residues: CASRHLKLNEQFF. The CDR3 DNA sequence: TGTGCCAGCAGACACCTAAAGCTAAATGAGCAGTTCTTC.

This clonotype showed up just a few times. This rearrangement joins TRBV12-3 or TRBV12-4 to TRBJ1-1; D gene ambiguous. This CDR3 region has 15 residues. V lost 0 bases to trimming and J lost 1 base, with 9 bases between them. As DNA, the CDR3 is TGTGCCAGCAGTTTAGCGCTAACGGGGAACACTGAAGCTTTCTTT. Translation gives CASSLALTGNTEAFF.